Detailed here is one T cell receptor beta chain. Its antigen remains unknown. The sample belongs to a study of cytomegalovirus exposure and HLA in healthy donors. Regarding the study as a whole: A later analysis associated 16,951 TCR beta sequences with HLA alleles at a 0.05 false discovery rate. Later work found that TCR association rates differed between HLA loci; DRB1 had the most and HLA-C the fewest.

Vbeta (60) and Jbeta (13) primers were used in the PCR. Repertoires were generated with immunoSEQ multiplex PCR, while TCRdb's copy carries only in-frame clones and drops some. The data contain 250,000 to 350,000 clones, approximately 90% of them singletons. In germline, CDR1 is SGHTS, CDR2 YDEGEE. The CDR3 spans 14 residues. With 4 bases clipped from V and 4 bases from J, the junction kept 5 bases outside the gene matches. The material sequenced was PBMCs. The sequence was collected from a woman between 18 and 29 years old in good health and CMV-seronegative. The chain joins TRBV5-8 to TRBJ1-2; TRBD1 agrees at 9 bases. This CDR3 is CASSTRTGVYGYTF. The CDR3 coding sequence is TGTGCCAGCAGCACCCGGACAGGGGTCTATGGCTACACCTTC.